This record covers a single TCR beta chain. The use of a sample-barcoded 5' primer and a J-beta primer mix characterized a second PCR of roughly 7 to 12 cycles. TCRdb passed the 5' RACE reads through MiXCR, listing each CDR3 protein once. Of 790,000 or so distinct CDR3 sequences in the sample, around 50% were seen once. This specimen comes from a study of blood T cells in healthy people across ages. The CDR3 is 12 amino acids. CDR1 is MDHEN, CDR2 SYDVKM, per germline. The V end lost 5 bases, the J end lost 10 bases, and 9 bases lay between the germline ends. Sequencing used blood. The V and J genes are TRBV28 and TRBJ1-6, with D possibly being TRBD1 (6 bases). The clonotype originates from a man older than 75 in good health. DNA of the CDR3: TGTGCCAGCAGTCGAGACAGGTCACCCCTCCACTTT. It yields the protein CASSRDRSPLHF.